This T cell receptor beta chain is from a study of vaccination and CD4 T cells after COVID-19. Sequenced with the Oncomine TCR Beta short-read assay was DNA taken from cultured CD4+ T cells. TCRdb re-analysed the PCR reads in MiXCR, keeping a single row per CDR3 protein. This table holds under 15,000 distinct CDR3 sequences, about 76% found once. Trimming pared 6 bases from V and 7 bases from J, leaving 9 bases between. CDR3 length equals 11 residues. Per germline, CDR1 LNHDA and CDR2 SQIVND (reference sequence). Specified treatment: approximately nine-day PBMC culture with coronavirus spike peptide pools or control peptides (ViraFEST assay). This clonotype was found a few times. No antigen is known for it.

The clonotype comes from a human donor who had recovered from COVID-19. The sequencing input was CD4+ T cells from blood, cultured in vitro. The V and J genes are TRBV19 and TRBJ1-2; D not resolved. CDR3 region: CASRRTGGYTF. In nucleotides, the CDR3 is TGTGCCAGTAGACGGACGGGTGGCTACACCTTC.